These 5 T cell receptor beta chains were all obtained from the same sample, sequenced in a study of blood T cell repertoires in COVID-19 (dated by TCRdb to 2018 to 2021). The protocol used for the library was the immunoSEQ multiplex PCR assay. TCRdb took this table from immuneACCESS and kept in-frame rearrangements with V and J called. Such tables lack part of the clones; where checked against another copy, unresolved V genes explain under half of the gap, and the rest is unexplained. This sample holds around 72,000 clones; less than 90% were observed only once. The ten largest make up 15% to 20% of the sample. Sequencing was done on a sample of peripheral blood. These receptors came from a woman aged 80 or over with acute or convalescent COVID-19.

This clone was picked up many times. Other nucleotide sequences in the sample specify the same CDR3. This chain connects TRBV5-1 to TRBJ1-1; TRBD1 matches at 8 bases. Germline CDR1 is SGHRS and CDR2 is YFSETQ. The trim removed 1 base at V and 1 base at J, leaving 3 bases unmatched. The CDR3 totals 15 residues. CDR3 nucleotides: TGCGCCAGCAGCTTGACAGGGACAGGGAACACTGAAGCTTTCTTT. It specifies CASSLTGTGNTEAFF.

This chain uses TRBV19 with TRBJ1-1; 10 nucleotides agree with TRBD1. The CDR3 is 17 amino acids. Trimming cost V 6 bases and J 3 bases; bases outside gene matches: 13. The germline CDR1 and CDR2 sequences are LNHDA and SQIVND (reference sequence). In nucleotides, the CDR3 is TGTGCCAGTAGGCCGGGACAGGGGTTTCGAGTGGACACTGAAGCTTTCTTT. Its protein is CASRPGQGFRVDTEAFF.

V is TRBV5-1 and J is TRBJ2-2; weak D call: TRBD2 (5 bases). In germline, CDR1 is SGHRS, CDR2 YFSETQ. The CDR3 contains 17 residues. V dropped 1 base and J dropped 0 bases, with 13 bases sitting between them. DNA for the CDR3: TGCGCCAGCAGCTTGAACGGGGTTCTAACGAACACCGGGGAGCTGTTTTTT. Amino acids: CASSLNGVLTNTGELFF. The full variable domain, completed using reference TRBV5-1 and TRBJ2-2, is KAGVTQTPRYLIKTRGQQVTLSCSPISGHRSVSWYQQTPGQGLQFLFEYFSETQRNKGNFPGRFSGRQFSNSRSEMNVSTLELGDSALYLCASSLNGVLTNTGELFFGEGSRLTVL.

The chain carries TRBV3-1 (or the pseudogene TRBV3-2) and TRBJ1-1; 7 nucleotides match TRBD1. Germline V gene sequence: CDR1 LGHDT, CDR2 YNNKEL (reference sequence). Trimming at V came to 6 bases and at J to 1 base, leaving 2 bases not matched to a gene. This CDR3 spans 13 amino acids. The CDR3 protein is CASRGDRNTEAFF. The DNA of the CDR3 is TGTGCCAGCAGGGGGGACAGGAACACTGAAGCTTTCTTT.

The J gene is TRBJ1-1, the V gene TRBV25-1, with 7 bases matching TRBD1. The germline CDR1 and CDR2 sequences are MGHDK and SYGVNS. The CDR3 runs 13 residues. V trimming: 5 bases; J trimming: 6 bases; junction bases outside the gene matches: 6. The CDR3 is CASSPGTAPEAFF. In DNA, the CDR3 is TGTGCCAGCAGTCCCGGGACAGCCCCTGAAGCTTTCTTT.